This record looks at one T cell receptor (beta chain) sequence and its context. The sample originates from a study of blood T cell repertoires in COVID-19. Study background: Sample material is recorded as cDNA or gDNA derived from T cells, B-cell-depleted T cells, or PBMCs.

Germline CDR1 is LNHDA and CDR2 is SQIVND (reference sequence). The ends lost 5 bases at V and 5 bases at J; junction bases unmatched: 9. The CDR3 length is 17 residues. Original handling: By means of reference gene primer amplification, nucleated cell counts were estimated. The method was immunoSEQ multiplex PCR; TCRdb's version includes in-frame clones alone and lacks a portion of them. Clonal size and the V and J genes are those of that table, whereas D and trimming came from the DNA. The sample includes some 150,000 clones, roughly 84% seen only once; the top ten take about 2.5%. The sequence came from a human donor with acute or convalescent COVID-19. The donor label of this sample is uncertain. The chain couples TRBV19 to TRBJ2-1, with 13 positions matching TRBD2. The sequenced sample was peripheral blood. CDR3 sequence (DNA): TGTGCCAGTAGTGGGGATTTGGGACTAGCGGGAAACAATGAGCAGTTCTTC. Amino acid sequence: CASSGDLGLAGNNEQFF.